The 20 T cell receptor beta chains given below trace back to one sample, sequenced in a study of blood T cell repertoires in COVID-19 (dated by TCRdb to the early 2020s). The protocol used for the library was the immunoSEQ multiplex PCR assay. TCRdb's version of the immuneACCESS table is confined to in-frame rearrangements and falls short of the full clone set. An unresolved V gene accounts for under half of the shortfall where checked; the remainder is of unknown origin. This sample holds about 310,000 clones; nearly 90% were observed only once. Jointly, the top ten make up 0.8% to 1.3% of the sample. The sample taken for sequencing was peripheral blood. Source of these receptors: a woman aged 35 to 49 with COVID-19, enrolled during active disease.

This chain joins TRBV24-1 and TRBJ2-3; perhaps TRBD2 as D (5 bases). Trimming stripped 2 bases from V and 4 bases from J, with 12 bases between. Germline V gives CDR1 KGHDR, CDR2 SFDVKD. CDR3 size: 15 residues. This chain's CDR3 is CATSDSLGRADTQYF. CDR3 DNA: TGTGCCACCAGTGATTCCCTCGGGCGGGCAGATACGCAGTATTTT.

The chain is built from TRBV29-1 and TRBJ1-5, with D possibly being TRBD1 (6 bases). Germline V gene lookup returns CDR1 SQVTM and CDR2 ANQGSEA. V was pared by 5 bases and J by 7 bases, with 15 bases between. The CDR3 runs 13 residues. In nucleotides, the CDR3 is TGCAGCGTTTCCGGGGAGGGGGGACAGCCCCAGCATTTT. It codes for CSVSGEGGQPQHF.

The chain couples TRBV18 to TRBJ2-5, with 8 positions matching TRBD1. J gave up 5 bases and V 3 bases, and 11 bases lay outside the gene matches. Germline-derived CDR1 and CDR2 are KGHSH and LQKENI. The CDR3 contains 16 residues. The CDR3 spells CASSPETWTGRETQYF. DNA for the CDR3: TGTGCCAGCTCACCTGAGACATGGACAGGGCGGGAGACCCAGTACTTC.

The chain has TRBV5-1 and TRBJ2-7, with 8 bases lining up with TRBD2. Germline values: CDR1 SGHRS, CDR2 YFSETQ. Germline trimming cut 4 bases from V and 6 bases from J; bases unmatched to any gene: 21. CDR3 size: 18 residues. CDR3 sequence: CASSVPRGGAVRSVEQYF. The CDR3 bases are TGCGCCAGCAGCGTCCCACGGGGGGGGGCCGTCCGATCCGTCGAGCAGTACTTC.

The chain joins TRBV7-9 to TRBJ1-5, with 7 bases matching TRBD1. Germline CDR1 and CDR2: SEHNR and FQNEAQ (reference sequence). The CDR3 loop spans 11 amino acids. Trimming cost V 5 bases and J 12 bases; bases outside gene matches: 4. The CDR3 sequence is CASSDDRDQHF. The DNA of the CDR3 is TGTGCCAGCAGCGATGACAGGGACCAGCATTTT.

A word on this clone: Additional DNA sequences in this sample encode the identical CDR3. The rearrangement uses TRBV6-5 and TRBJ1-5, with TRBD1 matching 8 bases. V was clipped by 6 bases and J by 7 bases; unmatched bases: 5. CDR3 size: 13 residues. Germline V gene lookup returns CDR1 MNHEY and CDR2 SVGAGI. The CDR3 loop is CASRSQGGQPQHF. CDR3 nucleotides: TGTGCCAGCAGGTCACAGGGGGGACAGCCCCAGCATTTT.

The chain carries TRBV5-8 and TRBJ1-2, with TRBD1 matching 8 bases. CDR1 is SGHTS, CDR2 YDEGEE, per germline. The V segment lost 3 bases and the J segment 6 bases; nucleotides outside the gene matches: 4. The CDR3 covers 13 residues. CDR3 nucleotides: TGTGCCAGCAGCTCGACAGGGGCTCATGGCTACACCTTC. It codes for CASSSTGAHGYTF.

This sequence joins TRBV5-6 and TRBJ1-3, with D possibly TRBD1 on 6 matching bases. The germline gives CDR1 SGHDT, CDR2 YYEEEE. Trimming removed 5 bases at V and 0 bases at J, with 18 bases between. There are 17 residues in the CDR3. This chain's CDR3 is CASRFRGGLYSGNTIYF. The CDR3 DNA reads TGTGCCAGCAGATTTAGGGGGGGTCTCTACTCTGGAAACACCATATATTTT.

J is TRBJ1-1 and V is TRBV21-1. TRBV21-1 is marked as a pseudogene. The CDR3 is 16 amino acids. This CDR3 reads CASSKMKIRENTEAFF. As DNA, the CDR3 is TGTGCCAGCAGCAAAATGAAAATAAGAGAGAACACTGAAGCTTTCTTT.

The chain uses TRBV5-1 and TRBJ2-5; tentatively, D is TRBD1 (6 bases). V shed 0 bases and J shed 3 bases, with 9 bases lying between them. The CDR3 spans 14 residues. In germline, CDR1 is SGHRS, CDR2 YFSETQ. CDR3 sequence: CASSLGTVKETQYF. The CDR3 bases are TGCGCCAGCAGCTTGGGGACAGTAAAAGAGACCCAGTACTTC.

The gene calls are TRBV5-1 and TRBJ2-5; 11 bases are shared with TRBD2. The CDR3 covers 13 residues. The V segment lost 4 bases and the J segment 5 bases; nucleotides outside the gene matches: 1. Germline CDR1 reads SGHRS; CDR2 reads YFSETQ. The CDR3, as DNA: TGCGCCAGCAGCAGGACTAGCGGGGAGACCCAGTACTTC. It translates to CASSRTSGETQYF.

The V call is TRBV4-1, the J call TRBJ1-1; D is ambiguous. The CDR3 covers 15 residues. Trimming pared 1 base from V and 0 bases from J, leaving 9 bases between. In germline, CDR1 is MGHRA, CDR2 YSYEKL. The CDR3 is CASSQVSGMNTEAFF. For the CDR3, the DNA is TGCGCCAGCAGCCAAGTCTCTGGCATGAACACTGAAGCTTTCTTT.

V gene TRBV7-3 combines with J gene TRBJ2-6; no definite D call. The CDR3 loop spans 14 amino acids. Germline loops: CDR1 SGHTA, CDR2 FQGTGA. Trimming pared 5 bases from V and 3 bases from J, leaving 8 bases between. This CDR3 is CASSRVGGANVLTF. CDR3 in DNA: TGTGCCAGCAGCCGTGTCGGTGGGGCCAACGTCCTGACTTTC. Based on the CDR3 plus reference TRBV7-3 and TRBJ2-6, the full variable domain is GAGVSQTPSNKVTEKGKYVELRCDPISGHTALYWYRQSLGQGPEFLIYFQGTGAADDSGLPNDRFFAVRPEGSVSTLKIQRTERGDSAVYLCASSRVGGANVLTFGAGSRLTVL.

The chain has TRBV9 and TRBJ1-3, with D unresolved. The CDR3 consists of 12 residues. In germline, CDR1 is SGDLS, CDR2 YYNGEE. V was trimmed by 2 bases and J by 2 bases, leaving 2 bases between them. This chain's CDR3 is CASSVTGNTIYF. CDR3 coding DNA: TGTGCCAGCAGCGTTACTGGAAACACCATATATTTT.

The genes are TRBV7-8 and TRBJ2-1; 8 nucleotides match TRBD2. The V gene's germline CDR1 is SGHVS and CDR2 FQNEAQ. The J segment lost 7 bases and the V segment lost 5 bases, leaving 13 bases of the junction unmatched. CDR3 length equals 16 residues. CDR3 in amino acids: CASSRGAGGPRNEQFF. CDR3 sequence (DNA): TGTGCCAGCAGCCGAGGGGCGGGAGGCCCGCGTAATGAGCAGTTCTTC.

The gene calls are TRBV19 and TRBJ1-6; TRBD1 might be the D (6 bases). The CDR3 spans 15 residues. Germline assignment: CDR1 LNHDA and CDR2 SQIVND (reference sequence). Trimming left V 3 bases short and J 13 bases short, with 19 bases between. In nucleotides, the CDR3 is TGTGCCAGTAGTATGGACCGGGACAAACTTAATCCCCTCCACTTT. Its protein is CASSMDRDKLNPLHF.

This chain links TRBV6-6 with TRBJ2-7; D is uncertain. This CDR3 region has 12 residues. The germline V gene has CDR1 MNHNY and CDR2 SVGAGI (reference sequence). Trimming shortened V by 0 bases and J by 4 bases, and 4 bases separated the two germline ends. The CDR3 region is CASSYSRYEQYF. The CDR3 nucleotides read TGTGCCAGCAGTTACTCGAGGTACGAGCAGTACTTC.

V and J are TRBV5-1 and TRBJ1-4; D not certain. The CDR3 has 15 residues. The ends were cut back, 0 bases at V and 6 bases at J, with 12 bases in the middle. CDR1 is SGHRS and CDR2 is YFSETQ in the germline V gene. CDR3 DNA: TGCGCCAGCAGCTTGGTATCCAGCCGGGATGAAAAACTGTTTTTT. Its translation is CASSLVSSRDEKLFF.

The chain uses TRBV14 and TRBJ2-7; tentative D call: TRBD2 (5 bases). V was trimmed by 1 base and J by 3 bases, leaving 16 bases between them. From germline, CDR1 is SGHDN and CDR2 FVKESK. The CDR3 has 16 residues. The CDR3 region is CASSQASWRSFYEQYF. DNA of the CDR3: TGTGCCAGCAGCCAAGCATCATGGAGGTCGTTCTACGAGCAGTACTTC.

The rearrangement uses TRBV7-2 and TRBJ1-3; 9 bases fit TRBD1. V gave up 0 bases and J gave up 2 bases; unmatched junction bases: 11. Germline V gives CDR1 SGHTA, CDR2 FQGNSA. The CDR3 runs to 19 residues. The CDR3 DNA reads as TGTGCCAGCAGCTTAGCACCCCCGACAGGGGGTCGCGCTGGAAACACCATATATTTT. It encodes CASSLAPPTGGRAGNTIYF.